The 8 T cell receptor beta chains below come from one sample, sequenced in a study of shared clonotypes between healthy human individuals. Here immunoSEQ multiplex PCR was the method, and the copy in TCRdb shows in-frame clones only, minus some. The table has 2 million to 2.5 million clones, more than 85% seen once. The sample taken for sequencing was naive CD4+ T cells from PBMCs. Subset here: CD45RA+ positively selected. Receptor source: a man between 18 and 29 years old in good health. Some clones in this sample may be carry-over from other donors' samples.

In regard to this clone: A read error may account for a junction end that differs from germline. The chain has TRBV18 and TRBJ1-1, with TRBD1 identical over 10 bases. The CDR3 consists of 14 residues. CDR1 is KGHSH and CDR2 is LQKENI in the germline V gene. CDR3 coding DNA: TGTGCCAGCTCACTGACAGGGGGCGAGACTGAAGCTGTCTTT. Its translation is CASSLTGGETEAVF.

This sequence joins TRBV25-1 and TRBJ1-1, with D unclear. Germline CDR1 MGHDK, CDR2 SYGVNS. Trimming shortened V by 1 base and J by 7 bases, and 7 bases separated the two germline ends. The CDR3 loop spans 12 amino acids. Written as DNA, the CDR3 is TGTGCCAGCAGTGAATTATCTCGTGAAGCTTTCTTT. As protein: CASSELSREAFF.

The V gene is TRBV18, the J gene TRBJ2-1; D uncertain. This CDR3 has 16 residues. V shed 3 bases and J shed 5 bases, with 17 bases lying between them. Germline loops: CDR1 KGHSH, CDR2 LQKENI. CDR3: CASSPIQHYLNNEQFF. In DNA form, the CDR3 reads TGTGCCAGCTCACCTATTCAACACTACCTTAACAATGAGCAGTTCTTC.

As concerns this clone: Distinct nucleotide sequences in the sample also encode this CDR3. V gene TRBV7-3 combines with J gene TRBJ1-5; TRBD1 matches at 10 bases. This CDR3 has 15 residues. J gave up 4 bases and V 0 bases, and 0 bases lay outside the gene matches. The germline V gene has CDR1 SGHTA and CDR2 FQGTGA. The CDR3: CASSLTGQGNQPQHF. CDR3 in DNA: TGTGCCAGCAGCTTAACGGGACAGGGGAATCAGCCCCAGCATTTT.

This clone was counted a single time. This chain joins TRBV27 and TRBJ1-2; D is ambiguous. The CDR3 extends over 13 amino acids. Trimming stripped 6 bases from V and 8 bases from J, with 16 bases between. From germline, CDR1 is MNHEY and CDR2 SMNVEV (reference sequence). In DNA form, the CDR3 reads TGTGCCAGCAGGCCTGACTACTCCGGGGGCTACACCTTC. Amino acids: CASRPDYSGGYTF.

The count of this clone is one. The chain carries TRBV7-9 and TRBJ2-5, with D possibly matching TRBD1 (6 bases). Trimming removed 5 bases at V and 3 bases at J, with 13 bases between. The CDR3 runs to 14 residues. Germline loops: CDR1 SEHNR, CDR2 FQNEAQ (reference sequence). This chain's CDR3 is CASSQRTVKETQYF. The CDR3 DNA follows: TGTGCCAGCAGCCAGAGGACAGTAAAAGAGACCCAGTACTTC.

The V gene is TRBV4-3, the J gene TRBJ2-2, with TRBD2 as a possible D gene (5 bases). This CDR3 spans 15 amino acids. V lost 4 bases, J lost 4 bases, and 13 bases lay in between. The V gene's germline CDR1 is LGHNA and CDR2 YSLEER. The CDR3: CASSPGIGITGELFF. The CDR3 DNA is TGCGCCAGCAGCCCCGGGATTGGGATCACCGGGGAGCTGTTTTTT.

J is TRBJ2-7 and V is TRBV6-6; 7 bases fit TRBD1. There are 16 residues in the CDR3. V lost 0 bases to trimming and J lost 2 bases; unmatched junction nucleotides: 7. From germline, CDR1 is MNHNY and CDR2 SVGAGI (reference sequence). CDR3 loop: CASSYSGGNPTYEQYF. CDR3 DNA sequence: TGTGCCAGCAGTTACTCAGGGGGCAACCCCACCTACGAGCAGTACTTC.